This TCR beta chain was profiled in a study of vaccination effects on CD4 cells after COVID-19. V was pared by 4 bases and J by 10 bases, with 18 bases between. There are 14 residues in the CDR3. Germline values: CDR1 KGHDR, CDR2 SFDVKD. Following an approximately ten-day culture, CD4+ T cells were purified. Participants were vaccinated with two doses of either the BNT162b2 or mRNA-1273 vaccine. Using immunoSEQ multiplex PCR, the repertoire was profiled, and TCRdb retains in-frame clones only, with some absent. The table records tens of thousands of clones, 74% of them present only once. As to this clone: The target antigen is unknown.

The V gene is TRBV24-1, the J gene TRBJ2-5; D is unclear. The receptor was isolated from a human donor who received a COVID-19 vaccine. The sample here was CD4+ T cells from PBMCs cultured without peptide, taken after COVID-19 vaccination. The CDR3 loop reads CATSDPRHSNNQYF. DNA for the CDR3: TGTGCCACCAGTGACCCCCGACACTCAAATAACCAGTACTTC.